One sample yielded the 9 T cell receptor beta chains listed below, sequenced in a study of blood T cell repertoires in COVID-19. Some clones are missing from TCRdb's copy, which holds only in-frame ones; the method was immunoSEQ multiplex PCR. Among about 160,000 clones, 85% to 95% were seen once, and the ten largest hold 4.5% to 5.5%. Sequencing used peripheral blood. Every receptor here comes from a woman between 50 and 59 years old with acute or convalescent COVID-19.

This sequence joins TRBV7-2 and TRBJ2-7; 13 bases agree with TRBD2. Germline loops: CDR1 SGHTA, CDR2 FQGNSA. The CDR3 extends over 17 amino acids. V dropped 2 bases and J dropped 5; count of bases not matched to a gene: 9. In nucleotides, the CDR3 is TGTGCCAGCAGCTTATTTGTACTAGCGGGGGGGCCGCACGAGCAGTACTTC. It is translated as CASSLFVLAGGPHEQYF.

V gene TRBV7-9 combines with J gene TRBJ2-7; D is ambiguous. With 2 bases removed from V and 0 bases from J, the gap between germline ends came to 17 bases. The CDR3 extends over 17 amino acids. Per germline, CDR1 SEHNR and CDR2 FQNEAQ (reference sequence). The CDR3 loop is CASSLTTAPRSSYEQYF. DNA of the CDR3: TGTGCCAGCAGCTTAACGACTGCCCCAAGGAGCTCCTACGAGCAGTACTTC.

The chain joins TRBV7-8 to TRBJ1-4; 7 bases are a match to TRBD1. The trim removed 5 bases at V and 6 bases at J, leaving 12 bases unmatched. Germline V gene lookup returns CDR1 SGHVS and CDR2 FQNEAQ. The CDR3 extends over 16 amino acids. CDR3: CASSPDRVGGYEKLFF. DNA of the CDR3: TGTGCCAGCAGCCCTGACAGGGTTGGTGGATATGAAAAACTGTTTTTT.

The V call is TRBV3-1 (or the pseudogene TRBV3-2), the J call TRBJ2-5; 10 nucleotides align to TRBD1. The germline V gene has CDR1 LGHDT and CDR2 YNNKEL (reference sequence). Trimming removed 4 bases from V and 5 bases from J; junction bases left unmatched: 7. The CDR3 has 15 residues. This CDR3 is CASSRRTGGSETQYF. The CDR3 DNA follows: TGTGCCAGCAGCCGACGGACAGGGGGTTCTGAGACCCAGTACTTC.

This clone was seen a few times. This chain connects TRBV7-8 to TRBJ2-7; a weak D match, TRBD2 (6 bases). Germline V gene sequence: CDR1 SGHVS, CDR2 FQNEAQ. V shed 3 bases and J shed 5 bases, with 26 bases lying between them. This CDR3 comprises 18 residues. In DNA form, the CDR3 reads TGTGCCAGCAGCTTGGGGGTATTGGAGGGGCTTTTCGAAGACGAGCAGTACTTC. Amino acid sequence: CASSLGVLEGLFEDEQYF.

The rearrangement uses TRBV20-1 and TRBJ2-3, with 11 nucleotides matching TRBD2. In germline, CDR1 is DFQATT, CDR2 SNEGSKA (reference sequence). CDR3 size: 15 residues. V trimming: 3 bases; J trimming: 6 bases; junction bases outside the gene matches: 8. The CDR3 loop is CSASWLAGGHDTQYF. CDR3 in DNA: TGCAGTGCTAGTTGGCTAGCGGGGGGTCACGATACGCAGTATTTT.

The chain recombines TRBV5-5 with TRBJ1-1; D remains unclear. CDR1 is SGHKS and CDR2 is YYEKEE in the germline V gene (reference sequence). This CDR3 is 16 amino acids long. Trimming removed 2 bases at V and 0 bases at J, with 14 bases between. CDR3: CASSFPDTTMNTEAFF. Written as DNA, the CDR3 is TGTGCCAGCAGCTTCCCTGACACAACAATGAACACTGAAGCTTTCTTT. The entire variable domain, with the rest obtained from reference TRBV5-5 and TRBJ1-1, is as follows: DAGVTQSPTHLIKTRGQQVTLRCSPISGHKSVSWYQQVLGQGPQFIFQYYEKEERGRGNFPDRFSARQFPNYSSELNVNALLLGDSALYLCASSFPDTTMNTEAFFGQGTRLTVV.

The chain recombines TRBV19 with TRBJ1-2; possible D gene TRBD1, 5 bases. The V gene lost 6 bases and the J gene lost 5 bases, with 13 bases spanning the gap. The germline gives CDR1 LNHDA, CDR2 SQIVND (reference sequence). This CDR3 comprises 13 residues. The CDR3 nucleotides are TGTGCCAGTAGCAATTACCAGGGATATGGCTACACCTTC. Residues: CASSNYQGYGYTF.

Only one count was recorded for this clone. The V gene is TRBV3-1 (or the pseudogene TRBV3-2), the J gene TRBJ2-3, with 7 bases identical to TRBD2. Germline-derived CDR1 and CDR2 are LGHDT and YNNKEL (reference sequence). The trim removed 7 bases at V and 2 bases at J, leaving 12 bases unmatched. CDR3 length equals 16 residues. The CDR3 nucleotides are TGTGCCAGCAACCGGACCCTAGCGGAATTCACAGATACGCAGTATTTT. It translates to CASNRTLAEFTDTQYF.